The clone carrying this T cell receptor (beta chain) was seen at least ten times. The antigen is not known. This sample stems from a study of identical twins. General study points: For zero-insertion analyses, partial confounding could come from invariant MAIT and iNKT cells.

TCRdb ran MiXCR on the 5' RACE reads and lists one entry per CDR3 protein. The top ten clones hold 0.8% to 1% of a sample with around 680,000 distinct CDR3 sequences, over 8.5% of them seen once. V was clipped by 0 bases and J by 0 bases, with 7 bases between them. This CDR3 has 15 amino acids. CDR1 and CDR2 (germline): SGDLS, YYNGEE. These same records also appear under a second study, on yellow fever vaccine responses in identical twins.

The rearrangement uses TRBV9 and TRBJ2-1; a possible D gene is TRBD1 (6 bases). The sample consisted of PBMCs. This receptor was taken from a woman between 18 and 29 years old in good health. Written as DNA, the CDR3 is TGTGCCAGCAGCGTAGAAGGGGGCTCCTACAATGAGCAGTTCTTC. The encoded protein is CASSVEGGSYNEQFF. The variable domain in full, completed from reference TRBV9 and TRBJ2-1, reads DSGVTQTPKHLITATGQRVTLRCSPRSGDLSVYWYQQSLDQGLQFLIQYYNGEERAKGNILERFSAQQFPDLHSELNLSSLELGDSALYFCASSVEGGSYNEQFFGPGTRLTVL.